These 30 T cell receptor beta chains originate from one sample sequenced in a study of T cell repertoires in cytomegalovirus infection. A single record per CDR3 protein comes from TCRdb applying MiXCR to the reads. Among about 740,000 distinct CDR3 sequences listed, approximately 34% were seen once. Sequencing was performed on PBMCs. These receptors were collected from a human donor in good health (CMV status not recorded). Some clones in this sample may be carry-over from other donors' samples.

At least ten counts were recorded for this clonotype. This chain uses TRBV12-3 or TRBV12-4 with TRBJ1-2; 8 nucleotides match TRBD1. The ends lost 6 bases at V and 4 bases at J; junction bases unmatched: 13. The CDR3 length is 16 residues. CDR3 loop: CASSDEPTGGTYGYTF. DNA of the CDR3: TGTGCCAGCAGCGACGAACCCACAGGGGGTACCTATGGCTACACCTTC.

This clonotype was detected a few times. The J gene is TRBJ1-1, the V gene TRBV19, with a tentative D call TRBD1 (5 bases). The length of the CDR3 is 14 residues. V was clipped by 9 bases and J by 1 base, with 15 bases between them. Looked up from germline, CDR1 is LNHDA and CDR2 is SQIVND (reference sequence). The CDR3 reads CASTLGHPNTEAFF. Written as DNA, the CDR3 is TGTGCCAGCACCCTCGGACACCCGAACACTGAAGCTTTCTTT.

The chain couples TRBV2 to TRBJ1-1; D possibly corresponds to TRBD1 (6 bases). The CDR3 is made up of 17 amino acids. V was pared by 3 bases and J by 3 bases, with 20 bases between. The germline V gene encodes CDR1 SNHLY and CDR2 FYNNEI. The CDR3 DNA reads TGTGCCAGCAGTGACCCGGCCAGGGGAGTTTGGGACACTGAAGCTTTCTTT. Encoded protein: CASSDPARGVWDTEAFF.

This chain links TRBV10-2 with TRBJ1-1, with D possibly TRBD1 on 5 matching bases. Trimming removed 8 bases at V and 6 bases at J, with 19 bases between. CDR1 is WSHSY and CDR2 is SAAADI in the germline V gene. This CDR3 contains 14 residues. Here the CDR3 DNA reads TGCGCCAGCGGCGGGGACGTCGGCTGGGCTGAAGCTTTCTTT. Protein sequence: CASGGDVGWAEAFF.

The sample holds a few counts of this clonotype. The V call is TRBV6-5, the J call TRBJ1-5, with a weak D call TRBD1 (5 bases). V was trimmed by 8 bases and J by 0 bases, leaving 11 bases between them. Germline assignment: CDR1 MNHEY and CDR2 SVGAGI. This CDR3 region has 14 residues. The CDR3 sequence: CASQRDRSNQPQHF. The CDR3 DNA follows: TGTGCCAGCCAGAGGGACCGTAGCAATCAGCCCCAGCATTTT.

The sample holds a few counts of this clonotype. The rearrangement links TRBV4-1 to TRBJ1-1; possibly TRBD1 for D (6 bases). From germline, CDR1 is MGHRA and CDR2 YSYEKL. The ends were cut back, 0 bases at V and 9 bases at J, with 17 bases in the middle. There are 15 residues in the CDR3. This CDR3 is CASSQEGDRRQKAFF. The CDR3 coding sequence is TGCGCCAGCAGCCAAGAGGGAGACAGGCGCCAGAAAGCTTTCTTT.

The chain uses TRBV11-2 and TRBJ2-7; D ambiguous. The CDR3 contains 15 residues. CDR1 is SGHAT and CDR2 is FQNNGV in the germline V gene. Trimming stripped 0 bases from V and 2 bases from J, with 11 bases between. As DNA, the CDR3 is TGTGCCAGCAGCTTAGAGATGGATCCCGCCTACGAGCAGTACTTC. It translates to CASSLEMDPAYEQYF.

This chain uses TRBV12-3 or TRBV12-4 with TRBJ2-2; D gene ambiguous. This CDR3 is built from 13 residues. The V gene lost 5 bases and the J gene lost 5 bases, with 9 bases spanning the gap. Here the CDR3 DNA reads TGTGCCAGCAGTGCCTTCGTAACCGGGGAGCTGTTTTTT. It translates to CASSAFVTGELFF.

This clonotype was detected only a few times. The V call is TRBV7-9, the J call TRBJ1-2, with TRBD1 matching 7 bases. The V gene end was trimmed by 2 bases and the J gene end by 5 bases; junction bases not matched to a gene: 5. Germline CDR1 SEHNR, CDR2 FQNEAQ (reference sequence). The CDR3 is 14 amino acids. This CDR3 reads CASSLHTGEYGYTF. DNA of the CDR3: TGTGCCAGCAGCTTACACACAGGGGAATATGGCTACACCTTC.

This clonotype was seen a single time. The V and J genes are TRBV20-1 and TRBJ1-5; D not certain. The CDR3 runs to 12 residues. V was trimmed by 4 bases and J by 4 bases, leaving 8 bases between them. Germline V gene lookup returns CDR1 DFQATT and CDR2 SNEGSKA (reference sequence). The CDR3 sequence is CSAKPNNQPQHF. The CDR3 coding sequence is TGCAGTGCTAAGCCCAATAATCAGCCCCAGCATTTT.

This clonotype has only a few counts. Here the CDR3 reads CASIVRDGSSGNTIYF. CDR3 sequence (DNA): TGTGCCAGCATCGTTCGGGACGGTAGCTCTGGAAACACCATATATTTT. The gene calls are TRBV2 and TRBJ1-3; tentatively, D is TRBD1 (5 bases). V lost 7 bases and J 0 bases, leaving 16 bases between the germline ends. This CDR3 contains 16 residues. From germline, CDR1 is SNHLY and CDR2 FYNNEI.

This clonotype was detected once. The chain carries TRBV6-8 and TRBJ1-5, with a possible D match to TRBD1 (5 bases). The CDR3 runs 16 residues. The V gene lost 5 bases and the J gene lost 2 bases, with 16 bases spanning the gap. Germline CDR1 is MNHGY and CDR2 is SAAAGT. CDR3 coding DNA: TGTGCCAGCAGTCGAGACAGAGGTTCAGGCAATCAGCCCCAGCATTTT. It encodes CASSRDRGSGNQPQHF.

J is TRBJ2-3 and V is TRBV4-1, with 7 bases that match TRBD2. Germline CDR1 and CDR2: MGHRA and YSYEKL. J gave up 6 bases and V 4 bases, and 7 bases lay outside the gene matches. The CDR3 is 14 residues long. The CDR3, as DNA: TGCGCCAGCAGCCGACTAGCCGAGGTTGATACGCAGTATTTT. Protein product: CASSRLAEVDTQYF.

This CDR3 is CASSPRLAGGGGLSSYNEQFF. In DNA form, the CDR3 reads TGTGCCAGCAGCCCCCGACTAGCGGGGGGGGGGGGATTGAGCTCCTACAATGAGCAGTTCTTC. The V gene is TRBV7-9, the J gene TRBJ2-1, with 14 nucleotides matching TRBD2. Germline CDR1 reads SEHNR; CDR2 reads FQNEAQ (reference sequence). CDR3 length: 21 amino acids. V was pared by 5 bases and J by 0 bases, with 15 bases of the junction left unmatched.

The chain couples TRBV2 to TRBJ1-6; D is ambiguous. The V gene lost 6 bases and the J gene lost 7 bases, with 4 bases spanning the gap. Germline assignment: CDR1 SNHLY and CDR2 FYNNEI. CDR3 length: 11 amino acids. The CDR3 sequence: CASRSNSPLHF. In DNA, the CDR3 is TGTGCCAGCAGGTCCAATTCACCCCTCCACTTT.

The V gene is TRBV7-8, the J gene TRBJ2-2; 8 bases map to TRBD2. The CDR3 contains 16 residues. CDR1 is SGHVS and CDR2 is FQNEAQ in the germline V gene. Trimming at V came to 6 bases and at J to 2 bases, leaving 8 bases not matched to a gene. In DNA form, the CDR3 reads TGTGCCAGCAGTTCGGGGGCGGGAGGAAACACCGGGGAGCTGTTTTTT. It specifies CASSSGAGGNTGELFF.

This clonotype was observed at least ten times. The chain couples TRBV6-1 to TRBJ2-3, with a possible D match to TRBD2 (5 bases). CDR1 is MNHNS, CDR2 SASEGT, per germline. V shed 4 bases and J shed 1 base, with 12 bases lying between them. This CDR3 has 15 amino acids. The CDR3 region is CASSGAGAGTDTQYF. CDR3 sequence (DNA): TGTGCCAGCAGTGGGGCGGGTGCGGGCACAGATACGCAGTATTTT.

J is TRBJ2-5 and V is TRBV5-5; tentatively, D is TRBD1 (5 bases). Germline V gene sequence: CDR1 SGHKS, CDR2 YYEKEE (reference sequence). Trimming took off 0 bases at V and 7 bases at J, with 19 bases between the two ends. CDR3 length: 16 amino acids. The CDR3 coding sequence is TGTGCCAGCAGCTTGGAGGGGTCCGCAGTTCCGAGGACCCAGTACTTC. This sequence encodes CASSLEGSAVPRTQYF.

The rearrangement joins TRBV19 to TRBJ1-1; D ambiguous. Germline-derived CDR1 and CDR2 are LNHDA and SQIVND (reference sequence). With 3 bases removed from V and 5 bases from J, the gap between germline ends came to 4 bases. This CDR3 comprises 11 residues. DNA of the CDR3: TGTGCCAGTAGTATGGCGACTGAAGCTTTCTTT. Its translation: CASSMATEAFF.

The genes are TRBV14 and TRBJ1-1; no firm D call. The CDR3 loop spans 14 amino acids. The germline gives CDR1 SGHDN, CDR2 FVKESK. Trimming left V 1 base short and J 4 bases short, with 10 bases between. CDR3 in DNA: TGTGCCAGCAGCCAAGCAAATGGATTCACTGAAGCTTTCTTT. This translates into CASSQANGFTEAFF.

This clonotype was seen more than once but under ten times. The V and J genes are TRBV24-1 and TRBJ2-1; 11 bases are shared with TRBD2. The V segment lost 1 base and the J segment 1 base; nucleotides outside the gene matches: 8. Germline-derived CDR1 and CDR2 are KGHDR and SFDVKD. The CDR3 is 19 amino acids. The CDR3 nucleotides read TGTGCCACCAGTGATTTACGGACTAGCGGGCTTGGATCCTACAATGAGCAGTTCTTC. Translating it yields CATSDLRTSGLGSYNEQFF.

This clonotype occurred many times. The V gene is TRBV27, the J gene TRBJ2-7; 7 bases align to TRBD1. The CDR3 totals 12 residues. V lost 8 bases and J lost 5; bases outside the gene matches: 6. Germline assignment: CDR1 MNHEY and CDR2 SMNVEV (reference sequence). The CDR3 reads CASGRQGHEQYF. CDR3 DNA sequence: TGTGCCAGCGGGAGACAGGGCCACGAGCAGTACTTC.

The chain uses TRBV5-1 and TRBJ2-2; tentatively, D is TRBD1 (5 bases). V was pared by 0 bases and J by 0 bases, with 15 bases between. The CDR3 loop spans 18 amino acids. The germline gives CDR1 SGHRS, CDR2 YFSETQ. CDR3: CASSLVWSGFANTGELFF. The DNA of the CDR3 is TGCGCCAGCAGCTTGGTTTGGTCAGGGTTCGCGAACACCGGGGAGCTGTTTTTT.

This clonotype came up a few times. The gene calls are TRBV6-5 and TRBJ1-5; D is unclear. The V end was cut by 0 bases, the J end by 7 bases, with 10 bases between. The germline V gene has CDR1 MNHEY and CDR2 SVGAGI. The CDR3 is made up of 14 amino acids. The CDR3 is CASSYSSVRQPQHF. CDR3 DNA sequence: TGTGCCAGCAGTTACTCGAGTGTAAGGCAGCCCCAGCATTTT.

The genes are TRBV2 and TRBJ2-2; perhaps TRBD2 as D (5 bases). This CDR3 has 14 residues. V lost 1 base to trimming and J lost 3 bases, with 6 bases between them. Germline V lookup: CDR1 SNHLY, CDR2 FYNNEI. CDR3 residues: CASSEGGYTGELFF. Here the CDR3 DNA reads TGTGCCAGCAGTGAAGGAGGGTACACCGGGGAGCTGTTTTTT.

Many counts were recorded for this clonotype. The DNA of the CDR3 is TGCGCCAGCAGCCAAGGGGGGACCTACGAGCAGTACTTC. This codes for CASSQGGTYEQYF. The chain carries TRBV4-1 and TRBJ2-7; either TRBD1 or TRBD2 may supply D (5 bases each). Germline V gene lookup returns CDR1 MGHRA and CDR2 YSYEKL. The germline V and J ends were trimmed by 1 base and 2 bases, with 6 bases remaining between them. The CDR3 totals 13 residues.

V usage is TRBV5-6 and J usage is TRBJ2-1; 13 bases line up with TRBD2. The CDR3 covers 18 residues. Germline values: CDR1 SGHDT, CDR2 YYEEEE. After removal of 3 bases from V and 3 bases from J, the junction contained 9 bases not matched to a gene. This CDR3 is CASSWTSGRGVYYNEQFF. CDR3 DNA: TGTGCCAGCAGCTGGACTAGCGGGAGAGGAGTTTACTACAATGAGCAGTTCTTC.

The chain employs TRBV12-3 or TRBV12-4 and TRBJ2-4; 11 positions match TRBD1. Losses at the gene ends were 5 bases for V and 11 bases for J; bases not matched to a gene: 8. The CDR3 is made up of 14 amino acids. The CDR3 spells CASSKGQGEFLQYF. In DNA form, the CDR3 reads TGTGCCAGCAGTAAGGGACAGGGGGAGTTCCTTCAGTACTTC.

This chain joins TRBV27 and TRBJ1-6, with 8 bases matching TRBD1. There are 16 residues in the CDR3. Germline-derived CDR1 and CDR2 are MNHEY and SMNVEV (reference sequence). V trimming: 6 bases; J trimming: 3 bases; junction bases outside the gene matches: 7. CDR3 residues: CASRTMDRDYNSPLHF. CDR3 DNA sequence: TGTGCCAGCAGAACAATGGACAGGGACTATAATTCACCCCTCCACTTT.

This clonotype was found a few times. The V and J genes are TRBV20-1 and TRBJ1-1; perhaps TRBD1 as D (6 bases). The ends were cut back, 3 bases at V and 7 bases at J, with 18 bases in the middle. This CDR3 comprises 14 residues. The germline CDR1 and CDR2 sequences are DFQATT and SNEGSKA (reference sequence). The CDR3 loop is CSASRGAGYVEAFF. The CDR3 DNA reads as TGCAGTGCTAGTAGGGGGGCAGGTTACGTTGAAGCTTTCTTT.